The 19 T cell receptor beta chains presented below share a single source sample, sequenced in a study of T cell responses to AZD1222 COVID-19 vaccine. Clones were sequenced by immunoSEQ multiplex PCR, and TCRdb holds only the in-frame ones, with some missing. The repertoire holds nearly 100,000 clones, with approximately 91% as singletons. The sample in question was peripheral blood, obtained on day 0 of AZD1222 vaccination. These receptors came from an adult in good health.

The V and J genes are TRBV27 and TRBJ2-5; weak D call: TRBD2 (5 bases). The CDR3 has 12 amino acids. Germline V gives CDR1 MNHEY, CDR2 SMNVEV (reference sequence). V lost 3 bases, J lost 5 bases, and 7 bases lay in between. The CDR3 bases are TGTGCCAGCAGTTTCGAGGGTGAGACCCAGTACTTC. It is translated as CASSFEGETQYF.

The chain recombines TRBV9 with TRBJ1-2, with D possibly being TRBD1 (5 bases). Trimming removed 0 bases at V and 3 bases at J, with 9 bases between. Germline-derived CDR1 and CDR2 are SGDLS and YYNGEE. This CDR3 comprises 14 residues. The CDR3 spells CASSVDWGDYGYTF. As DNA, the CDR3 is TGTGCCAGCAGCGTAGATTGGGGCGACTATGGCTACACCTTC.

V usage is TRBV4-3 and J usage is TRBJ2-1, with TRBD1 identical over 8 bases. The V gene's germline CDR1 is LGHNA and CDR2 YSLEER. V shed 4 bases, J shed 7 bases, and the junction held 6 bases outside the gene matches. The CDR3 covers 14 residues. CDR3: CASSPRTGRNEQFF. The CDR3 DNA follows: TGCGCCAGCAGCCCCCGGACAGGGAGGAATGAGCAGTTCTTC.

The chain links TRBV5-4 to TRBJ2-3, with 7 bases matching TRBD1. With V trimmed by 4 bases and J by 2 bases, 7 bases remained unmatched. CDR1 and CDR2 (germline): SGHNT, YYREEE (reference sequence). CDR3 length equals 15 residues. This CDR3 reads CASSRQTGDTDTQYF. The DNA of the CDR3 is TGTGCCAGCAGCCGACAAACAGGGGACACAGATACGCAGTATTTT.

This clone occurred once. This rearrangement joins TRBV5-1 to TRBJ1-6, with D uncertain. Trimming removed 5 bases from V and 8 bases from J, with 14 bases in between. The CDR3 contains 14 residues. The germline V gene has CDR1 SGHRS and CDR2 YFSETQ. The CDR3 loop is CASSPLSSDSPLHF. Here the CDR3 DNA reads TGCGCCAGCAGTCCCTTAAGTTCGGATTCACCCCTCCACTTT.

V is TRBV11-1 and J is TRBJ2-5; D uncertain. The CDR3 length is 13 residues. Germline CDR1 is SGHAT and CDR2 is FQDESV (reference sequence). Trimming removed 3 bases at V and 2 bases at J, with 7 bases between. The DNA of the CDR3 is TGTGCCAGCAGCTTCGTCGAACAAGAGACCCAGTACTTC. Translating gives CASSFVEQETQYF. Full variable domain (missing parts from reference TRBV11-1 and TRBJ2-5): EAEVAQSPRYKITEKSQAVAFWCDPISGHATLYWYRQILGQGPELLVQFQDESVVDDSQLPKDRFSAERLKGVDSTLKIQPAELGDSAMYLCASSFVEQETQYFGPGTRLLVL.

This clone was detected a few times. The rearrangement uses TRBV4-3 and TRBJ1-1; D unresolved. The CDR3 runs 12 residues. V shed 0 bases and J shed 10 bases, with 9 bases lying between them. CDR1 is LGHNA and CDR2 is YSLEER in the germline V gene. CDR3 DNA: TGCGCCAGCAGCCAAGACCGACTCGGAGCTTTCTTT. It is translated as CASSQDRLGAFF.

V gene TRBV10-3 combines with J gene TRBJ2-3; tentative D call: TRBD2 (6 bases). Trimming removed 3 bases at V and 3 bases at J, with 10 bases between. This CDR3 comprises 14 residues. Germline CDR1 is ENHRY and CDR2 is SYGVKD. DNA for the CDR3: TGTGCCATCAGTGACACTAGCTCTACAGATACGCAGTATTTT. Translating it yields CAISDTSSTDTQYF.

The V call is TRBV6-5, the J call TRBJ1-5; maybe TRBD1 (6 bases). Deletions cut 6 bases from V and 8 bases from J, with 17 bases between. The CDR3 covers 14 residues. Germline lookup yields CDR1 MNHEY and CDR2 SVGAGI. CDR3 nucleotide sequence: TGTGCCAGCAGCCGGAGGGGGAAACAAGAGCCCCAGCATTTT. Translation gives CASSRRGKQEPQHF.

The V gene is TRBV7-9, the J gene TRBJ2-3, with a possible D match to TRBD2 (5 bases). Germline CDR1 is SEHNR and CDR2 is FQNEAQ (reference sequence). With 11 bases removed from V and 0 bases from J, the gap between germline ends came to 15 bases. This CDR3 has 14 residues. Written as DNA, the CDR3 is TGTGCCTGGAGCGAGGGAGTAAGCACAGATACGCAGTATTTT. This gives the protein CAWSEGVSTDTQYF.

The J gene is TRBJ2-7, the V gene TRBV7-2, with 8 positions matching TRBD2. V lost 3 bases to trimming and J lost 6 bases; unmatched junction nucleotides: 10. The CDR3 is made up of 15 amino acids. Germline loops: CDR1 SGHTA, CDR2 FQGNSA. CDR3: CASSFSGAQSLEQYF. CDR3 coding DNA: TGTGCCAGCAGCTTTAGCGGGGCCCAGTCGCTCGAGCAGTACTTC.

CDR3 loop: CASSARQGSGYGYTF. The CDR3 DNA sequence: TGTGCCAGTAGTGCTCGACAGGGTTCGGGCTATGGCTACACCTTC. The rearrangement joins TRBV19 to TRBJ1-2; 7 bases map to TRBD1. The CDR3 totals 15 residues. Looked up from germline, CDR1 is LNHDA and CDR2 is SQIVND (reference sequence). J lost 4 bases, V lost 5 bases, and 10 bases had no gene match.

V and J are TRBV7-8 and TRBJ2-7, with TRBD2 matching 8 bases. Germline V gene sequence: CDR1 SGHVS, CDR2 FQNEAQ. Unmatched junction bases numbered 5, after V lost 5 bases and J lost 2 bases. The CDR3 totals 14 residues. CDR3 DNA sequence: TGTGCCAGCAGCCCCCGGGAGGGGGCCTACGAGCAGTACTTC. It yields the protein CASSPREGAYEQYF.

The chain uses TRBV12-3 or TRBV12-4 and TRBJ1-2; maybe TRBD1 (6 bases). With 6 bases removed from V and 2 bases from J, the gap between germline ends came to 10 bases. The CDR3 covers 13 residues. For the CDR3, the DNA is TGTGCCAGCAGCCCGGACAGCAACTATGGCTACACCTTC. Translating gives CASSPDSNYGYTF.

CDR3 region: CASSYGAGLSQPQHF. The CDR3 DNA sequence: TGTGCCAGCAGTTACGGAGCGGGGCTAAGTCAGCCCCAGCATTTT. V is TRBV6-5 and J is TRBJ1-5; possibly TRBD1 for D (5 bases). The CDR3 runs 15 residues. Germline V gives CDR1 MNHEY, CDR2 SVGAGI. Trimming stripped 2 bases from V and 6 bases from J, with 14 bases between.

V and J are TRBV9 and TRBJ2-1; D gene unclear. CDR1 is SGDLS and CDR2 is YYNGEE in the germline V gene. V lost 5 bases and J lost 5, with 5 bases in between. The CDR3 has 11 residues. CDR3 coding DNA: TGTGCCAGCAGTATAAACAATGAGCAGTTCTTC. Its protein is CASSINNEQFF.

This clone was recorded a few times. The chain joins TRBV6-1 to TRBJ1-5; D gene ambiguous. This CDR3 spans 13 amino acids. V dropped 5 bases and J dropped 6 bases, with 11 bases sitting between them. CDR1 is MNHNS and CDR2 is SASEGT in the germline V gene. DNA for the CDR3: TGTGCCAGCAGTTCCCCAGCCGGTCAGCCCCAGCATTTT. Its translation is CASSSPAGQPQHF.

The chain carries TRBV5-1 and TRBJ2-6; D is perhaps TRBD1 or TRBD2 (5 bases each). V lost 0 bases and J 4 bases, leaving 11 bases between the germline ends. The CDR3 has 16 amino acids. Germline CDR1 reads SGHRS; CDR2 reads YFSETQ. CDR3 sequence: CASSLDEGTGANVLTF. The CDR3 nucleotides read TGCGCCAGCAGCTTGGATGAGGGGACGGGGGCCAACGTCCTGACTTTC.

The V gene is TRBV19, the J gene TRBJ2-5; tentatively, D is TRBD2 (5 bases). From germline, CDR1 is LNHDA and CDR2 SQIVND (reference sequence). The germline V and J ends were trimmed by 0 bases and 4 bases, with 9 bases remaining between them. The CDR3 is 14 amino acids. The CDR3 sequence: CASSIDQEAETQYF. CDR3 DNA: TGTGCCAGTAGTATAGATCAGGAGGCAGAGACCCAGTACTTC.